The 4 T cell receptor beta chains given below trace back to one sample, sequenced in a study of blood T cell repertoires in COVID-19. Profiling relied on immunoSEQ multiplex PCR, and the TCRdb table lists in-frame clones only, not all of them. The table records over 150,000 clones, about 87% of them present only once. Source material: peripheral blood. The source of these receptors is a man in his forties or fifties with active or convalescent COVID-19.

To note about this clone: This sample also contains other DNA sequences that code for the same CDR3. The V and J genes are TRBV3-1 (or the pseudogene TRBV3-2) and TRBJ2-3; 7 bases match TRBD2. In germline, CDR1 is LGHDT, CDR2 YNNKEL (reference sequence). Unmatched junction bases numbered 0, after V lost 2 bases and J lost 1 base. The CDR3 is 14 residues long. This chain's CDR3 is CASSQSGGTDTQYF. In DNA, the CDR3 is TGTGCCAGCAGCCAAAGCGGGGGCACAGATACGCAGTATTTT.

The chain combines TRBV24-1 with TRBJ2-2; D might be TRBD1 (5 bases). Trimming removed 7 bases at V and 3 bases at J, with 8 bases between. Germline loops: CDR1 KGHDR, CDR2 SFDVKD. This CDR3 is 13 amino acids long. The CDR3 bases are TGTGCCACCAGGGACACGTACACCGGGGAGCTGTTTTTT. It encodes CATRDTYTGELFF.

The sample holds one count of this clone. The genes are TRBV5-1 and TRBJ1-4; a weak D match, TRBD1 (6 bases). The CDR3 extends over 14 amino acids. Germline V lookup: CDR1 SGHRS, CDR2 YFSETQ. Trimming took off 8 bases at V and 6 bases at J, with 17 bases between the two ends. CDR3 DNA sequence: TGCGCCAGTGGGGTTGGCTCAGGGGATGAAAAACTGTTTTTT. It specifies CASGVGSGDEKLFF.

The V gene is TRBV15, the J gene TRBJ2-3; maybe TRBD1 (6 bases). The germline V gene has CDR1 LNHNV and CDR2 YYDKDF (reference sequence). The CDR3 has 15 residues. Between the trimmed V and J ends, which lost 0 bases and 0 bases, there was a span of 7 bases. The CDR3 here is CATSREDSSTDTQYF. DNA of the CDR3: TGTGCCACCAGCAGAGAGGACAGCAGCACAGATACGCAGTATTTT. Supplemented by reference TRBV15 and TRBJ2-3, the full variable domain reads DAMVIQNPRYQVTQFGKPVTLSCSQTLNHNVMYWYQQKSSQAPKLLFHYYDKDFNNEADTPDNFQSRRPNTSFCFLDIRSPGLGDTAMYLCATSREDSSTDTQYFGPGTRLTVL.